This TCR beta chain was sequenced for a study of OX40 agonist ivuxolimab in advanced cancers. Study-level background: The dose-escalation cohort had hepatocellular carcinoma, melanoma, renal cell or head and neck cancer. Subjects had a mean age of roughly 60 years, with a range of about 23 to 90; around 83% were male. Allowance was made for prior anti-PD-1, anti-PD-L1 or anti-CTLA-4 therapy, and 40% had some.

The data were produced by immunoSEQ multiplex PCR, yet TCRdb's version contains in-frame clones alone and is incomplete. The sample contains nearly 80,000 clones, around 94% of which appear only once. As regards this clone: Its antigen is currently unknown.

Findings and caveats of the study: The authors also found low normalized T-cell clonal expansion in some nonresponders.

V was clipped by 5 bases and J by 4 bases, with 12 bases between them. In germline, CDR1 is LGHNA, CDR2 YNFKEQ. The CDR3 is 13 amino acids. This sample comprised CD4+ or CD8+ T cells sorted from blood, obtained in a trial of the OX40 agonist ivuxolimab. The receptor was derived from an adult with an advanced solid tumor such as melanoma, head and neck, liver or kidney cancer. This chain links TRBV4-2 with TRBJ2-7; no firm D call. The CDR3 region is CASSLAATYEQYF. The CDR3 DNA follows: TGTGCCAGCAGCTTGGCGGCAACATACGAGCAGTACTTC.